The next 14 T cell receptor beta chains were all read from a single sample in a study of T-cell reconstitution after alpha-beta-depleted transplantation in children. Unique molecular identifiers were used to barcode this TCRbeta library. TCRdb fed the PCR reads into MiXCR, producing one record per CDR3 protein. The sample yields a few hundred thousand distinct CDR3 sequences, approximately 9.8% seen once. The input for sequencing was PBMCs from the stem cell graft donor, taken from the stem cell graft. The receptors originated from a human donor who donated a stem cell graft to a child with SCID.

This clonotype appeared a few times. The CDR3 DNA follows: TGTGCCAGCAGTTACGTGGGCGAAGGCTACACCTTC. Protein product: CASSYVGEGYTF. This rearrangement joins TRBV6-6 to TRBJ1-2, with D unclear. Germline CDR1 is MNHNY and CDR2 is SVGAGI (reference sequence). Trimming pared 2 bases from V and 8 bases from J, leaving 9 bases between. The CDR3 loop spans 12 amino acids.

This clonotype was detected only a few times. The chain is built from TRBV7-9 and TRBJ2-7, with D maybe TRBD1 (6 bases). Germline-derived CDR1 and CDR2 are SEHNR and FQNEAQ (reference sequence). Trimming left V 5 bases short and J 6 bases short, with 14 bases between. This CDR3 region has 13 residues. The CDR3: CASSRTGTPEQYF. CDR3 nucleotides: TGTGCCAGCAGCCGGACCGGGACACCCGAGCAGTACTTC.

This chain uses TRBV28 with TRBJ1-4, with D possibly TRBD1 on 5 matching bases. CDR1 MDHEN and CDR2 SYDVKM come from the germline V gene. There are 14 residues in the CDR3. V was shortened by 5 bases and J by 2 bases, with 9 bases between the two germline ends. The CDR3 reads CASSEGQTNEKLFF. For the CDR3, the DNA is TGTGCCAGCAGTGAGGGGCAGACTAATGAAAAACTGTTTTTT.

This clonotype occurred many times. The chain combines TRBV12-3 or TRBV12-4 with TRBJ2-2, with D possibly TRBD1 on 5 matching bases. CDR3 length: 14 residues. Deletions cut 5 bases from V and 4 bases from J, with 11 bases between. The CDR3 sequence: CASSGRQFTGELFF. Written as DNA, the CDR3 is TGTGCCAGCAGTGGGCGACAGTTCACCGGGGAGCTGTTTTTT.

The V and J genes are TRBV5-6 and TRBJ1-1; D not resolved. The V end was cut by 4 bases, the J end by 3 bases, with 16 bases between. CDR1 SGHDT and CDR2 YYEEEE come from the germline V gene. CDR3 length: 15 residues. CDR3 bases: TGTGCCAGCAGCCCGGAAGGCCCCCTCGACACTGAAGCTTTCTTT. It yields the protein CASSPEGPLDTEAFF.

This clonotype occurred a few times. The genes are TRBV11-2 and TRBJ1-3; 7 nucleotides agree with TRBD1. The germline CDR1 and CDR2 sequences are SGHAT and FQNNGV. The CDR3 has 18 amino acids. With V trimmed by 1 base and J by 0 bases, 9 bases remained unmatched. CDR3 loop: CASSLGRGQASSGNTIYF. DNA for the CDR3: TGTGCCAGCAGCTTAGGAAGAGGACAGGCCAGCTCTGGAAACACCATATATTTT. The variable domain in full, with the rest retrieved from reference TRBV11-2 and TRBJ1-3, is EAGVAQSPRYKIIEKRQSVAFWCNPISGHATLYWYQQILGQGPKLLIQFQNNGVVDDSQLPKDRFSAERLKGVDSTLKIQPAKLEDSAVYLCASSLGRGQASSGNTIYFGEGSWLTVV.

The rearrangement links TRBV5-1 to TRBJ2-5, with 9 bases that match TRBD2. Germline V lookup: CDR1 SGHRS, CDR2 YFSETQ. V shed 2 bases, J shed 5 bases, and the junction held 13 bases outside the gene matches. This CDR3 has 17 residues. The CDR3 region is CASSFPAAGGAWETQYF. The CDR3 nucleotides are TGCGCCAGCAGCTTCCCCGCCGCGGGGGGGGCGTGGGAGACCCAGTACTTC. The full variable domain, completed using reference TRBV5-1 and TRBJ2-5, is KAGVTQTPRYLIKTRGQQVTLSCSPISGHRSVSWYQQTPGQGLQFLFEYFSETQRNKGNFPGRFSGRQFSNSRSEMNVSTLELGDSALYLCASSFPAAGGAWETQYFGPGTRLLVL.

There are many counts of this clonotype. The chain uses TRBV20-1 and TRBJ2-3; 8 bases map to TRBD2. From germline, CDR1 is DFQATT and CDR2 SNEGSKA (reference sequence). CDR3 length equals 16 residues. With V trimmed by 5 bases and J by 5 bases, 15 bases remained unmatched. CDR3 DNA sequence: TGCAGTGCTTTCCCTGGGGGGAGCGGGGGAATAGATACGCAGTATTTT. This sequence encodes CSAFPGGSGGIDTQYF.

The V call is TRBV11-3, the J call TRBJ2-1; TRBD1 matches 7 bases. From germline, CDR1 is SGHNT and CDR2 YENEEA. J gave up 7 bases and V 2 bases, and 8 bases lay outside the gene matches. The CDR3 loop spans 15 amino acids. The CDR3 protein is CASSLLPGQLNEQFF. The CDR3 region has the DNA TGTGCCAGCAGCTTATTGCCGGGACAGTTAAATGAGCAGTTCTTC. The whole variable domain, filled in from reference TRBV11-3 and TRBJ2-1, reads EAGVVQSPRYKIIEKKQPVAFWCNPISGHNTLYWYLQNLGQGPELLIRYENEEAVDDSQLPKDRFSAERLKGVDSTLKIQPAELGDSAVYLCASSLLPGQLNEQFFGPGTRLTVL.

This clonotype was counted between two and nine times. The V gene is TRBV3-1, the J gene TRBJ1-2; D might be TRBD1 (6 bases). The CDR3 extends over 13 amino acids. From germline, CDR1 is LGHDT and CDR2 YNNKEL (reference sequence). Trimming removed 0 bases at V and 7 bases at J, with 9 bases between. The CDR3 bases are TGTGCCAGCAGCCAAGAGGGGGCTCGTGGCTACACCTTC. Translation: CASSQEGARGYTF.

The V and J genes are TRBV3-1 and TRBJ1-3; D is possibly TRBD1 (5 bases). Germline V gene lookup returns CDR1 LGHDT and CDR2 YNNKEL (reference sequence). This CDR3 comprises 16 residues. Trimming stripped 0 bases from V and 2 bases from J, with 11 bases between. The CDR3 DNA reads as TGTGCCAGCAGCCAAGATCTGGCAGGGACTGGAAACACCATATATTTT. Amino acid sequence: CASSQDLAGTGNTIYF.

This chain connects TRBV12-3 or TRBV12-4 to TRBJ2-1, with 7 bases identical to TRBD1. Trimming cost V 6 bases and J 3 bases; bases outside gene matches: 14. The CDR3 has 17 amino acids. The CDR3 protein is CASSSPPGTVNYNEQFF. The CDR3, as DNA: TGTGCCAGCAGCTCTCCCCCCGGGACAGTTAACTACAATGAGCAGTTCTTC.

This clonotype was seen a handful of times. The V and J genes are TRBV4-2 and TRBJ2-7; possible D gene TRBD2, 6 bases. This CDR3 is 14 amino acids long. Germline V lookup: CDR1 LGHNA, CDR2 YNFKEQ. V lost 1 base, J lost 6 bases, and 13 bases lay in between. In DNA form, the CDR3 reads TGTGCCAGCAGCCAAGGCGGGGATCGCCCCGAGCAGTACTTC. It encodes CASSQGGDRPEQYF.

This clonotype was recorded many times. The J gene is TRBJ2-2, the V gene TRBV5-1; a possible D gene is TRBD1 (6 bases). Germline loops: CDR1 SGHRS, CDR2 YFSETQ. V dropped 7 bases and J dropped 4 bases, with 17 bases sitting between them. CDR3 length: 15 amino acids. The CDR3 DNA reads as TGCGCCAGCTGCACCGGGGACACCCGCACCGGGGAGCTGTTTTTT. Translating it yields CASCTGDTRTGELFF.